This TCR beta chain was captured in a study of blood T cell repertoires in COVID-19 (dated by TCRdb to the early 2020s). About the study as a whole: The collaborator samples originated in the United States, Italy and Spain and spanned the acute and convalescent phases of COVID-19. The dataset comprised deeply sampled blood TCRbeta repertoires from subjects exposed to, actively infected with, or recovered from COVID-19. The repertoires were released in a freely available public database meant as a resource for research on the immune response to SARS-CoV-2. Nearly every sample came with metadata listing a de-identified subject ID, COVID-19 status, age in years and sex. Samples were obtained from the ongoing ImmuneRACE study (first 160 participants) and from roughly 1,300 subjects provided by 6 global collaborators. Where HLA class I and class II types were available, the types were taken from metadata supplied by the sample provider, not from assay-based typing. The material from the prospective study consisted of cDNA or gDNA derived from T cells, B-cell-depleted T cells, or PBMCs.

TCRbeta CDR3 regions were amplified from genomic DNA by means of the immunoSEQ Assay, a bias-controlled multiplex PCR. Per the authors' processing: Within the assay, amplification of reference gene primers was used to estimate how many nucleated cells each sample contained. To quantify the absolute abundance of each unique TCRbeta CDR3 rearrangement, sequence reads were collapsed and filtered. For each sample, productive Simpson clonality was calculated by taking the square root of Simpson's diversity index across productive rearrangements. TCRdb obtained this table from immuneACCESS and retained in-frame rearrangements with V and J assigned. These tables miss some clones; where compared with another copy, unresolved V genes account for less than half of the shortfall, and the remainder is unexplained. The D gene and trimming were derived from the DNA, and the V and J assignments and clone size from that table. For this sample the table gives 140,000 to 150,000 clones, of which around 72% were detected only once. The top ten constitute less than 2.5% of the sample.

A word on this clone: The specificity of this receptor is unknown. It has no much larger one-base neighbor in the sample; base qualities were not kept.

The collaborating institutions used their own protocols to collect whole blood in K2EDTA tubes. For TCRbeta analysis, collaborators shipped samples as frozen whole blood, isolated PBMCs, or DNA extracted from either of those sample types. The trim is 2 bases for V and 4 bases for J, with a gap of 14 bases between the germline ends. From a lookup of the germline V gene (reference sequence), CDR1 and CDR2 are MNHEY and SMNVEV. The CDR3 runs 15 amino acids, cysteine and phenylalanine included. The read is trimmed to its CDR3 DNA, 45 bases read in frame from base 1. General conclusions and limits of the study: The quantity of clinical and demographic metadata differed by source and by participant and was supplied without curation.

This sequence uses TRBV27 and TRBJ1-2; the D gene is perhaps TRBD1, from 6 matching bases. The sample consisted of peripheral blood. This TCR was sampled from a woman aged 55-70 years with acute or convalescent COVID-19. The CDR3 in this case is CASSLQGRPGYGYTF. The DNA reads as follows: TGTGCCAGCAGTTTACAGGGGCGGCCTGGCTATGGCTACACCTTC.